This T cell receptor (beta chain) emerged from a study of early T cells in non-severe SARS-CoV-2 infection. Study background: Sequencing was performed on bulk RNA from unsorted whole blood, leaving chains unpaired. Study outcomes and limitations: VDJdb matching, biased toward anti-spike CD8 responses, missed private and CD4 specificities.

In its sample, this clonotype was seen many times. Its antigen is as yet unknown. Attachment of unique molecular identifiers to individual cDNA molecules was performed. TCRdb independently ran MiXCR on the 5' RACE reads; one entry per CDR3 protein. The data contain 50,000 to 85,000 distinct CDR3 sequences, approximately 9.2% of them singletons. Germline lookup yields CDR1 SQVTM and CDR2 ANQGSEA. This CDR3 comprises 15 residues. V lost 6 bases to trimming and J lost 2 bases; unmatched junction nucleotides: 10. The TCR sequence derives from an adult who was a healthcare worker with PCR-confirmed SARS-CoV-2 infection or an uninfected control (not recorded which). V and J are TRBV29-1 and TRBJ2-7, with 10 bases lining up with TRBD2. The sequencing sample was made of whole blood. CDR3 sequence: CSVGIGLAAPYEQYF. Here the CDR3 DNA reads TGCAGCGTGGGTATTGGACTAGCGGCCCCCTACGAGCAGTACTTC.